The entry that follows covers one TCR beta chain sequence. CDR1 is SEHNR and CDR2 is FQNEAQ in the germline V gene (reference sequence). The CDR3 is 15 residues long. V was pared by 11 bases and J by 1 base, with 17 bases between. This entry belongs to a study of T cells in Graves' hyperthyroidism and ophthalmopathy. The definition of stable Graves' hyperthyroidism was no ophthalmopathy progression within 18 months. The study left out patients who had uncontrolled infection, other autoimmune disease, pregnancy or lactation. 10 ml of fresh peripheral blood supplied the PBMCs. It was RNA transcripts that yielded the amplified TCR beta CDR3 regions. The HTBI primer set drove a first-round RT-PCR of the TCR CDR3. TCRdb re-analysed the multiplex PCR reads in MiXCR, keeping a single row per CDR3 protein. The sample consists of 500,000 to 750,000 distinct CDR3 sequences, 15% to 19% of them appearing once.

The receptor comes from a woman aged 25 to 45 with Graves' hyperthyroidism. The genes are TRBV7-9 and TRBJ2-2, with D unclear. The sequencing sample was made of blood. The DNA for the CDR3 is TGTGCCTTCCGGCCCGATCCGATGAACACCGGGGAGCTGTTTTTT. This codes for CAFRPDPMNTGELFF.